This T cell receptor beta chain stems from a study of Ad26.COV2.S vaccination and SARS-CoV-2 variants. Study overall: In the study, Ad26.COV2.S was injected intramuscularly once, or twice 56 days apart.

Findings and caveats of the study: Vaccine and placebo recipients had comparable breadth of non-spike TCRs.

V lost 3 bases and J lost 6, with 9 bases in between. CDR3 length: 12 residues. From germline, CDR1 is LGHDT and CDR2 YNNKEL (reference sequence). Treatment given: roughly 18 received Ad26.COV2.S at low or high dose, single or two shots; roughly five received placebo; per-sample allocation not given. The samples date from day 63 after the first vaccine or placebo injection. Details on this clone: Its antigen remains unidentified.

The assay was immunoSEQ multiplex PCR, and TCRdb's table has in-frame clones only and misses some. The sample has around 300,000 clones; 75% to 90% are singletons. This chain links TRBV3-1 (or the pseudogene TRBV3-2) with TRBJ2-7, with a weak D call TRBD1 (6 bases). The source material was peripheral blood, sampled in a trial of Ad26.COV2.S vaccine versus placebo. This receptor was identified in a person between 18 and 65 years old who received the Ad26.COV2.S COVID-19 vaccine or a placebo. The CDR3 nucleotides are TGTGCCAGCAGCCAGCAGGGGCTCGAGCAGTACTTC. Translation: CASSQQGLEQYF.